A selection of T cell receptor beta chains follows, all from one sample in a study of T cells after yellow fever vaccination. Each CDR3 protein gets one entry after TCRdb re-called the 5' RACE reads with MiXCR. The table has under 600,000 distinct CDR3 sequences, about 13% seen once. The sequenced sample was PBMCs, obtained on the day of the yellow fever booster vaccination. Every receptor here comes from a man aged 30 to 45 who received the YFV17D yellow fever vaccine. CDR3s include the opening cysteine and the closing phenylalanine or tryptophan. Fields, in order: J gene, V gene, D gene, clone size, CDR3 DNA, CDR3 protein. D genes are given only for firm matches. Clone sizes are given selectively: once, few, many, or a class where the clone is expanded.

TRBJ1-3	TRBV5-1	-	-	TGTGCCAGCAGTTTGGGCAGGAGCTCTGGAAACACCATATATTTT	CASSLGRSSGNTIYF
TRBJ1-1	TRBV29-1	TRBD1	-	TGCAGCGGGACGGGACAGGGGACTGAAGCTTTCTTT	CSGTGQGTEAFF
TRBJ1-1	TRBV5-1	-	many	TGCGCCAGCAGCTTGTGGGGGGCCGGCACTGAAGCTTTCTTT	CASSLWGAGTEAFF
TRBJ1-2	TRBV3-1	-	few	TGTGCCAGCAGTCACGGGTGGGGGAACTATGGCTACACCTTC	CASSHGWGNYGYTF
TRBJ2-2	TRBV29-1	-	-	TGCAGCGCCTACGGGTGGAACACCGGGGAGCTGTTTTTT	CSAYGWNTGELFF
TRBJ2-1	TRBV9	TRBD2	-	TGTGCCAGCAGCGTTACAGGGACTAGCGGCGGTGACAATGAGCAGTTCTTC	CASSVTGTSGGDNEQFF
TRBJ2-5	TRBV19	-	few	TGTGCCAGTAGTATGGGACTTAAAGAGACCCAGTACTTC	CASSMGLKETQYF
TRBJ2-5	TRBV5-4	TRBD1	few	TGTGCCAGCAGATTCGACAGGGTGGAGACCCAGTACTTC	CASRFDRVETQYF
TRBJ2-3	TRBV2	-	few	TGTGCCAGCTGGAGCCCTAGCACAGATACGCAGTATTTT	CASWSPSTDTQYF
TRBJ2-4	TRBV27	TRBD1	many	TGTGCCAGCAGTTTATGGACAGGATCGAAAAACATTCAGTACTTC	CASSLWTGSKNIQYF
TRBJ2-7	TRBV10-3	TRBD1	many	TGTGCCATCAGGGGACAGGGGCTGGCCGAGCAGTACTTC	CAIRGQGLAEQYF
TRBJ2-3	TRBV24-1	-	-	TGTGCCACCAGTGATTCGACAGGCACAGATACGCAGTATTTT	CATSDSTGTDTQYF
TRBJ1-2	TRBV6-1	TRBD1	few	TGTGCCAGCAGGGGGACAGACGGTTTAGGGTATGGCTACACCTTC	CASRGTDGLGYGYTF
TRBJ2-2	TRBV3-1	-	few	TGTGCCACCCAATCGGAGAAGAACACCGGGGAGCTGTTTTTT	CATQSEKNTGELFF
TRBJ2-3	TRBV10-2	TRBD1	-	TGCGCCAGCTACAGGGGGCCGGCAGATACGCAGTATTTT	CASYRGPADTQYF
TRBJ2-7	TRBV7-6	TRBD1	-	TGTGCCAGTGGACAGGGCTTTAGCGAGCAGTACTTC	CASGQGFSEQYF
TRBJ1-2	TRBV12-3/TRBV12-4	-	-	TGTGCCAGCAGTTCTAGGCTGATAGACTATGGCTACACCTTC	CASSSRLIDYGYTF
TRBJ2-1	TRBV4-3	-	few	TGCGCCAGCAGCCAAGATTCGAGTGGAAGGATATTTCCCGAGGAGCAGTTCTTC	CASSQDSSGRIFPEEQFF
TRBJ2-1	TRBV20-1	-	-	TGCAGTGCTAGACTAGAGGGCCAGTTCTTC	CSARLEGQFF
TRBJ2-1	TRBV20-1	-	few	TGCAGTGCTAGAGATCGGGGGGCAAGGTACAATGAGCAGTTCTTC	CSARDRGARYNEQFF
TRBJ2-7	TRBV6-2/TRBV6-3	TRBD2	-	TGTGCCAGCAGTTCATCTAGCGGTAACCCCTACGAGCAGTACTTC	CASSSSSGNPYEQYF
TRBJ2-5	TRBV21-1	-	-	TGTGCCAGCAGCAAAAGGGTAGAGGAAGCCCAAGAGACCCAGTACTTC	CASSKRVEEAQETQYF
TRBJ1-1	TRBV30	TRBD1	few	TGTGCCTGGAGTAAGGGGGCTGCTGAAGCTTTCTTT	CAWSKGAAEAFF
TRBJ2-5	TRBV5-1	TRBD1	few	TGCGCCAGCAGCTCAGCGGCGGAACAGGGGGAGACCCAGTACTTC	CASSSAAEQGETQYF
TRBJ2-1	TRBV18	TRBD1	-	TGTGCCAGCTCACCGGCCGGGACAGGGGTATACAATGAGCAGTTCTTC	CASSPAGTGVYNEQFF
TRBJ2-3	TRBV11-2	-	few	TGTGCCAGCAGCTACTGGGCCGGGACACCACAACGTACGCAGTATTTT	CASSYWAGTPQRTQYF
TRBJ2-7	TRBV27	TRBD1	-	TGTGCCAGCAGTCGAACAGGGGGCTACTCCTACGAGCAGTACTTC	CASSRTGGYSYEQYF
TRBJ2-1	TRBV7-6	TRBD2	-	TGTGCCAGCAGCACCGACGCACTAGCGGGGAGCTCCTACAATGAGCAGTTCTTC	CASSTDALAGSSYNEQFF
TRBJ2-7	TRBV6-2/TRBV6-3	-	-	TGTGCCAGTAAAATGGGCTCCTACGAGCAGTACTTC	CASKMGSYEQYF
TRBJ2-2	TRBV20-1	TRBD1	-	TGCAGTGCTAGTGGCAGGGGGCTTTTCGGGGAGCTGTTTTTT	CSASGRGLFGELFF
TRBJ2-3	TRBV20-1	TRBD2	few	TGCAGTGCTACGGGGACTAGCGGTATCACAGATACGCAGTATTTT	CSATGTSGITDTQYF
TRBJ2-7	TRBV13	-	-	TGTGCCAGCAGCTTAGGACAGACGAAGGCATACGAGCAGTACTTC	CASSLGQTKAYEQYF
TRBJ2-1	TRBV25-1	-	once	TGTGCCAGCAGTGACGTCGGGATTGGGAACAATGAGCAGTTCTTC	CASSDVGIGNNEQFF
TRBJ2-1	TRBV20-1	TRBD1	-	TGCAGTGCTAACAACAGGGGCCCTAGCTCCTACAATGAGCAGTTCTTC	CSANNRGPSSYNEQFF
TRBJ2-3	TRBV11-3	TRBD1	few	TGTGCCAGCAGCCACACACCCCTACCTATAAGGACAGGGCACAGCACAGATACGCAGTATTTT	CASSHTPLPIRTGHSTDTQYF
TRBJ1-1	TRBV20-1	-	-	TGCAGTGCTCCCCCGGAGGGTGGGTCTGAAGCTTTCTTT	CSAPPEGGSEAFF
TRBJ2-5	TRBV4-3	TRBD1	-	TGCGCCAGCAGCCCACAGGGGTCCCGAGGGGAGACCCAGTACTTC	CASSPQGSRGETQYF
TRBJ2-5	TRBV5-5	TRBD1	few	TGTGCCAGCAGCTTAAGGCCGACAGGGCAAGAGACCCAGTACTTC	CASSLRPTGQETQYF
TRBJ2-7	TRBV14	TRBD1	-	TGTGCCAGCAGCCAAGGGCTAGTACTCGACAGGGGTTCATTC	CASSQGLVLDRGSF
TRBJ1-4	TRBV16	TRBD1	few	TGTGCCAGCAGCCAATGGCCCGGGACAGGGGCTGAAGGGGCAACTAATGAAAAACTGTTTTTT	CASSQWPGTGAEGATNEKLFF
TRBJ2-7	TRBV6-1	-	-	TGTGCCAGCAGCCTAACAGGAAACTCCTACGAGCAGTACTTC	CASSLTGNSYEQYF
TRBJ1-6	TRBV20-1	-	-	TGCAGTGCTAGAGAACGTCCTTATGATTCACCCCTCCACTTT	CSARERPYDSPLHF